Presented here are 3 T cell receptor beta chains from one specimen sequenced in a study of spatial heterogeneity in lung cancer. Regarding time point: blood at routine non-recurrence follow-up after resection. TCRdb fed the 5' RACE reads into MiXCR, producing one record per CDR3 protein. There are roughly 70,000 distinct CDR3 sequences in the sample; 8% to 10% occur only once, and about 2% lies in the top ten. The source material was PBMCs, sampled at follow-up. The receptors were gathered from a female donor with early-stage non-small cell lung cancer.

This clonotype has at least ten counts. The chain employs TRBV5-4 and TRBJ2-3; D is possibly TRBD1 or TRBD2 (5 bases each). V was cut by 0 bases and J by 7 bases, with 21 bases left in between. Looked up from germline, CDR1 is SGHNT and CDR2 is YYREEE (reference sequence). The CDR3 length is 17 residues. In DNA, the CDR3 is TGTGCCAGCAGCTTGGATGTTGGGGGACGGAAAAAGTATACGCAGTATTTT. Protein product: CASSLDVGGRKKYTQYF.

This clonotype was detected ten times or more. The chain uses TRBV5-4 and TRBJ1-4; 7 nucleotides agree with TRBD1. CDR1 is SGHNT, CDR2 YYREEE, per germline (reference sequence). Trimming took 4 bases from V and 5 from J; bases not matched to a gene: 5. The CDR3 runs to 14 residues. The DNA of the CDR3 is TGTGCCAGCAGCCTGGACAGGTGGAATGAAAAACTGTTTTTT. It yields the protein CASSLDRWNEKLFF.

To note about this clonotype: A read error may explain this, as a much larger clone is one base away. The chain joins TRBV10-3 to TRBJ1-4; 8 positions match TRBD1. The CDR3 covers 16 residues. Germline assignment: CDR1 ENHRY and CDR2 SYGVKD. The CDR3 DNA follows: TGTGCCGCCCAACAGGGGACAGGTAGATTAAATGAAAAACTGTGTTTT. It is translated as CAAQQGTGRLNEKLCF.